This paragraph reports one T cell receptor (beta chain). Amplified TCR beta CDR3 regions came from RNA transcripts. HTBI primers were the set used in a first-round RT-PCR of the TCR CDR3. TCRdb re-called the multiplex PCR reads through MiXCR, storing one row per CDR3 protein. The data hold roughly 630,000 distinct CDR3 sequences, with more than 15% observed a single time. The sample is drawn from a study of T cells in Graves' hyperthyroidism and ophthalmopathy. Overall study: At initial diagnosis, before any treatment had begun, peripheral blood was obtained.

This sequence was found in a woman aged 25 to 39 with Graves' hyperthyroidism. Sequences were obtained from blood.

CDR3 sequence (DNA): TGTGCCAGCAGCAACGGGTACACTGAAGCTTTCTTT. It translates to CASSNGYTEAFF. This chain joins TRBV9 and TRBJ1-1; D unclear. V was pared by 4 bases and J by 3 bases, with 7 bases between. The CDR3 contains 12 residues. The germline gives CDR1 SGDLS, CDR2 YYNGEE.